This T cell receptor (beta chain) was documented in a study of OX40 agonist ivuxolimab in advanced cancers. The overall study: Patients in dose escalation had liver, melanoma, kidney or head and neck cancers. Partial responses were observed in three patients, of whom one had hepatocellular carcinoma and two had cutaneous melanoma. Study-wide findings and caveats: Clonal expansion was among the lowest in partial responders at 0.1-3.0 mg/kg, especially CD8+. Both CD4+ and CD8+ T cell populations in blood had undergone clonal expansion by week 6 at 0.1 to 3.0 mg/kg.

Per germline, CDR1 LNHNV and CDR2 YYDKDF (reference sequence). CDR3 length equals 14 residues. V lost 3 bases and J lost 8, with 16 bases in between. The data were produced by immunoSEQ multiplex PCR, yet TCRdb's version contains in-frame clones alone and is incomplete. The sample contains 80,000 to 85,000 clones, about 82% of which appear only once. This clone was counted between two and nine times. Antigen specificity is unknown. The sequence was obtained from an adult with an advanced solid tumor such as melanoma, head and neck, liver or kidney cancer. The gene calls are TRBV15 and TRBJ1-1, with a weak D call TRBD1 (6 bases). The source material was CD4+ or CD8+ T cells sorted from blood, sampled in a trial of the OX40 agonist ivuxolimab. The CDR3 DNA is TGTGCCACCAGCAGCCATCACAGGGACCTCGAAGCTTTCTTT. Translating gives CATSSHHRDLEAFF.